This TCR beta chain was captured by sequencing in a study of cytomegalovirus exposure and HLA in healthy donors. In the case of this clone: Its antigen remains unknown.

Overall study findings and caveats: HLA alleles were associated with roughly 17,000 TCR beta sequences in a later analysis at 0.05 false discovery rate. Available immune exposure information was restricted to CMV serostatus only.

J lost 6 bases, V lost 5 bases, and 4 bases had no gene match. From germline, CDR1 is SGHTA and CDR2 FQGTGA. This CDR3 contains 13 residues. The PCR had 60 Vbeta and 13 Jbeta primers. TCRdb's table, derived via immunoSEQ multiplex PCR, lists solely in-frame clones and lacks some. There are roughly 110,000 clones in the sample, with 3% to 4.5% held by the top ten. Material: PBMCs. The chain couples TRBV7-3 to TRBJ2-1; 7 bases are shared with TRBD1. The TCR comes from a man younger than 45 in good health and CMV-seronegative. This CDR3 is CASSVGTVNEQFF. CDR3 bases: TGTGCCAGCAGCGTCGGGACAGTCAATGAGCAGTTCTTC.